This T cell receptor beta chain originates from a study of T cell repertoires in cytomegalovirus infection. Study results and caveats: The study found HLA-C-restricted CMV-specific TCR beta clonotypes dominating the ex vivo response.

V lost 5 bases, J lost 11 bases, and 12 bases lay in between. CDR1 is SNHLY, CDR2 FYNNEI, per germline. The CDR3 consists of 11 residues. Ten or more counts support this clonotype. Its antigen is unknown. Each CDR3 protein gets one entry after TCRdb re-called the reads with MiXCR. The table records roughly 230,000 distinct CDR3 sequences, 6.5% of them present only once. This sequence joins TRBV2 and TRBJ1-1; D unclear. Input material: PBMCs. The receptor was isolated from a human donor in good health (CMV status not recorded). Some clones in this sample may be carry-over from other donors' samples. In nucleotides, the CDR3 is TGTGCCAGCAGTTGGCATCCGACGGCTTTCTTT. Amino acids: CASSWHPTAFF.